This is a list of T cell receptor beta chains from one sample in a study of identical twins. TCRdb re-called the 5' RACE reads through MiXCR, storing one row per CDR3 protein. The top ten hold roughly 0.3% of the sample, which has approximately 1.8 million distinct CDR3 sequences, roughly a third seen once. The sample comprised cord blood. These receptors all stem from a newborn girl in good health. The CDR3 runs from the conserved cysteine through the conserved F or W. D genes are given only for firm matches. Clone size is stated in some rows and not others, as once, few, many or a class when expanded.

clone size	J gene	D gene	V gene	CDR3 DNA	CDR3 protein
once	TRBJ1-1	.	TRBV11-2	TGTGCCAGCAGCTTAACCCGGGCCAGAGGGGCTTTCTTT	CASSLTRARGAFF
.	TRBJ1-4	.	TRBV7-9	TGTGCCAGCAGCTTAGCGGAGGTTCTGGGGGAAAAACTGTTTTTT	CASSLAEVLGEKLFF
few	TRBJ2-1	TRBD2	TRBV12-3/TRBV12-4	TGTGCCAGCATCAAGCGGGAGGGGTCGAATGAGCAGTTCTTC	CASIKREGSNEQFF
many	TRBJ1-4	.	TRBV28	TGTGCCAGCAGCTTCGGATCGGAAAAACTGTTTTTT	CASSFGSEKLFF
.	TRBJ2-1	TRBD2	TRBV20-1	TGCAGTGCTAGCGGGGAGGGCTACAATGAGCAGTTCTTC	CSASGEGYNEQFF
few	TRBJ1-4	.	TRBV10-3	TGTGCCATCAGTGAGTCTGGGGGGCAGGGTGAAAAACTGTTTTTT	CAISESGGQGEKLFF
.	TRBJ2-4	TRBD1	TRBV10-3	TGTGCCATCAGTTCAGTGAGTCGGTCCGGACAGGGCTACAATGAGCAGTACTTC	CAISSVSRSGQGYNEQYF
.	TRBJ2-1	.	TRBV3-1	TGTGCCAGCAGTGAGTTGGGGCGCGATGAGCAGTTCTTC	CASSELGRDEQFF
once	TRBJ2-5	TRBD2	TRBV4-2	TGTGCCAGCAGCCAAGACCGTCGGACTAGCCTACAAGAGACCCAGTACTTC	CASSQDRRTSLQETQYF
once	TRBJ2-7	TRBD2	TRBV12-3/TRBV12-4	TGTGCCAGCAGTTTGGGGGGGACTAACGGTTACGAGCAGTACTTC	CASSLGGTNGYEQYF
.	TRBJ2-1	TRBD2	TRBV3-1	TGTGCCAGCAGCCTACCCGGGAGGTACTACAATGAGCAGTTCTTC	CASSLPGRYYNEQFF
few	TRBJ1-1	.	TRBV12-3/TRBV12-4	TGTGCCAGCAGTTCCCCGGGACACCGTAACACTGAAGCTTTCTTT	CASSSPGHRNTEAFF
.	TRBJ2-6	TRBD1	TRBV7-2	TGTGCCAGCAGCTGGACGCCGGGACAGGGCCATGTCCTGACTTTC	CASSWTPGQGHVLTF
few	TRBJ2-1	TRBD2	TRBV2	TGTGCCAGCAGGGATCTAGCGGGGAGGTCGAATGAGCAGTTCTTC	CASRDLAGRSNEQFF
few	TRBJ2-7	TRBD2	TRBV6-2/TRBV6-3	TGTGCCAGCAGGACTAGCGGGAGACTTGAGCAGTACTTC	CASRTSGRLEQYF
.	TRBJ2-5	TRBD2	TRBV2	TGTGCCAGCAGTGAGGCCCCTAGCGGGGGAGATGAGCAGTACTTC	CASSEAPSGGDEQYF
.	TRBJ2-7	.	TRBV27	TGTGCCAGCAGTACTAGGGAACTCTACGAGCAGTACTTC	CASSTRELYEQYF
.	TRBJ1-6	TRBD1	TRBV18	TGTGCCAGCTCACCAATGGGGATACAGGGGTCTCTGATGGATTCACCCCTCCACTTT	CASSPMGIQGSLMDSPLHF
.	TRBJ2-5	TRBD2	TRBV24-1	TGTGCCACCAGTGATTTGCCCTACAGGTCGCGGGAGTACCCCCCTGAGCAGTACTTC	CATSDLPYRSREYPPEQYF
.	TRBJ2-1	.	TRBV4-2	TGTGCCAGCAGCCAAGAAGGCCCTAATGAGCAGTTCTTC	CASSQEGPNEQFF
many	TRBJ2-4	.	TRBV29-1	TGCAGCGCCGGGGCAGGTCGGGACATTCAGTACTTC	CSAGAGRDIQYF
.	TRBJ1-1	.	TRBV5-5	TGTGCCAGCAGCTTGGGCCTCCTCCAGGGAACTGAAGCTTTCTTT	CASSLGLLQGTEAFF
.	TRBJ1-5	.	TRBV20-1	TGCAGTGCTAGAGATTGGCAGGCCGAGAATCAGCCCCAGCATTTT	CSARDWQAENQPQHF
few	TRBJ1-6	.	TRBV27	TGTGCCAGCAGGACTCGGATGGGGCGTAATTCACCCCTCCACTTT	CASRTRMGRNSPLHF
.	TRBJ2-5	TRBD2	TRBV2	TGTGCCAGCAGGGAGAGCGGGAGGAAGCAGTACTTC	CASRESGRKQYF
few	TRBJ2-1	.	TRBV6-5	TGTGCCAGCGGATGGACGCTAACCTACAATGAGCAGTTCTTC	CASGWTLTYNEQFF
.	TRBJ2-5	.	TRBV5-1	TGCGCCAGCAGCTTGGGTCCCACAGGGAGGAATTGGGAGACCCAGTACTTC	CASSLGPTGRNWETQYF
few	TRBJ2-3	.	TRBV27	TGTGCCAGCAGAAACGACCTCACAGATACGCAGTATTTT	CASRNDLTDTQYF
once	TRBJ2-1	TRBD2	TRBV12-5	TGTGCTAGTGGTTTGGGTGGACTAGCGGGATATGAGCAGTTCTTC	CASGLGGLAGYEQFF
.	TRBJ1-2	.	TRBV6-6	TGTGCCAGCAATAAACAGGGAGCTAACTATGGCTACACCTTC	CASNKQGANYGYTF
few	TRBJ2-1	TRBD2	TRBV20-1	TGCAGTGCTAGGGACGGGAGGGTCTCCTACAATGAGCAGTTCTTC	CSARDGRVSYNEQFF
.	TRBJ1-2	.	TRBV20-1	TGCAGTGCCACAGCGGGGATTAACTATGGCTACACCTTC	CSATAGINYGYTF
few	TRBJ1-5	TRBD1	TRBV10-3	TGTGCCATCAGTGAGGACAGGGGAAGCAATCAGCCCCAGCATTTT	CAISEDRGSNQPQHF
.	TRBJ1-1	.	TRBV6-1	TGTGCCAGCTTGGCCGTATTGAACACTGAAGCTTTCTTT	CASLAVLNTEAFF
few	TRBJ1-2	.	TRBV18	TGTGCCAGCTCACCAAAGGATGGGGCAGAAGATGGCTACACCTTC	CASSPKDGAEDGYTF
few	TRBJ2-1	TRBD2	TRBV6-4	TGTGCCAGCAGTCTATTAGCGGGGAGATCACCCAATGAGCAGTTCTTC	CASSLLAGRSPNEQFF
few	TRBJ2-1	TRBD2	TRBV5-1	TGCGCCAGCAGCGAGCCGGGACTAGCGATTTCCGGTGAGCAGTTCTTC	CASSEPGLAISGEQFF
few	TRBJ2-5	.	TRBV5-1	TGCGCCAGCTGGGACGGATTTCAAGAGACCCAGTACTTC	CASWDGFQETQYF
.	TRBJ1-6	.	TRBV25-1	TGTGCCAGCAGTGAAATAGCTCGTTCACCCCTCCACTTT	CASSEIARSPLHF
.	TRBJ2-2	.	TRBV2	TGTGCCAGCAGTGCCCTTAGCGGGAACACCGGGGAGCTGTTTTTT	CASSALSGNTGELFF
.	TRBJ2-5	.	TRBV9	TGTGCCAGCAGCGTATTGGACCTGGGGGCCAAAGAGACCCAGTACTTC	CASSVLDLGAKETQYF
.	TRBJ2-1	.	TRBV9	TGTGCCAGCAGCGTAGGAGTCAGGGGATCTTCCTACAATGAGCAGTTCTTC	CASSVGVRGSSYNEQFF
.	TRBJ2-3	TRBD2	TRBV3-1	TGTGCCAGCAGCCCATATGGGACTAGCGGCCTCTTCACAGATACGCAGTATTTT	CASSPYGTSGLFTDTQYF